Given below is one TCR beta chain in context. The antigen is undetermined. The entry originates in a study of cytomegalovirus exposure and HLA in healthy donors. Study conclusions and caveats: It was confirmed in vitro that a few of the CMV-associated chains were specific for CMV antigens. A later analysis found most CMV-associated TCR beta chains apparently HLA-restricted.

PCR amplification relied on 60 Vbeta primers (plus 13 Jbeta primers). Authors' data handling: As a later analysis found, there were 82 million or so unique TCR beta chains, of which 8.5 million to 14 million were shared. The protocol was immunoSEQ multiplex PCR, while the TCRdb copy is restricted to in-frame clones and leaves out a portion. That table is the source of V, J and clone size, and D and trimming were worked out from the DNA. Among approximately 190,000 clones listed, 73% were seen once. The sequence was obtained from a woman aged 25 to 39 in good health and CMV-seronegative. The sample taken for sequencing was PBMCs.

The CDR3 region is CASSFMGPLEKLFF. The CDR3 DNA reads as TGCGCCAGCAGCTTCATGGGCCCGCTTGAAAAACTGTTTTTT. The chain recombines TRBV5-1 with TRBJ1-4; D is undetermined. This CDR3 contains 14 residues. Trimming took 2 bases from V and 7 from J, leaving 12 bases between them. From germline, CDR1 is SGHRS and CDR2 YFSETQ.